Listed here are 7 T cell receptor beta chains from one sample, sequenced in a study of blood T cell repertoires in COVID-19. The repertoire was sequenced with immunoSEQ multiplex PCR; TCRdb's copy has only in-frame clones and lacks some. Seen here are hundreds of thousands of clones, 80% to 90% observed once, and the top ten hold around 6%. Sequencing was performed on peripheral blood. These receptors were obtained from a man aged 80 or over with acute or convalescent COVID-19.

The chain couples TRBV29-1 to TRBJ2-3; 10 bases are a match to TRBD2. The germline V gene encodes CDR1 SQVTM and CDR2 ANQGSEA. CDR3 length equals 15 residues. With 2 bases clipped from V and 3 bases from J, the junction kept 5 bases outside the gene matches. The CDR3 coding sequence is TGCAGCGTTGAATGGGCTAGCGGGGGAACAGATACGCAGTATTTT. This gives the protein CSVEWASGGTDTQYF.

In DNA, the CDR3 is TGTGCCAGCAGTTTGACAGGGGGCTCCTACGAGCAGTACTTC. Residues: CASSLTGGSYEQYF. The rearrangement joins TRBV28 to TRBJ2-7, with 9 bases matching TRBD1. The V gene end was trimmed by 3 bases and the J gene end by 0 bases; junction bases not matched to a gene: 0. CDR3 size: 14 residues. Germline values: CDR1 MDHEN, CDR2 SYDVKM.

In the case of this clone: The junction differs from germline at one of its ends, possibly a read error. This CDR3 is also generated by other DNA sequences in the sample. The rearrangement joins TRBV3-1 (or the pseudogene TRBV3-2) to TRBJ2-5; D not resolved. Germline lookup yields CDR1 LGHDT and CDR2 YNNKEL (reference sequence). This CDR3 is built from 14 residues. CDR3 sequence (DNA): TGTGCCAGTAGCCAAGTCGGCGGACAAGAGACCCAGTACTTC. Amino acids: CASSQVGGQETQYF.

The chain carries TRBV19 and TRBJ1-5; 7 bases are a match to TRBD1. This CDR3 contains 14 residues. Germline-derived CDR1 and CDR2 are LNHDA and SQIVND (reference sequence). Unmatched junction bases numbered 5, after V lost 2 bases and J lost 7 bases. CDR3 region: CASSITGVRQPQHF. CDR3 DNA sequence: TGTGCCAGTAGTATAACAGGGGTAAGGCAGCCCCAGCATTTT.

This chain joins TRBV28 and TRBJ1-2, with no clear D. The CDR3 contains 12 residues. Germline-derived CDR1 and CDR2 are MDHEN and SYDVKM. V was trimmed by 4 bases and J by 6 bases, leaving 9 bases between them. CDR3 region: CASSSSRNGYTF. In DNA, the CDR3 is TGTGCCAGCAGTTCCTCCAGGAATGGCTACACCTTC.

The DNA for the CDR3 is TGTGCCAGCACACAGGGGGCTTATACGCAGTATTTT. Translation gives CASTQGAYTQYF. V is TRBV2 and J is TRBJ2-3, with 9 bases fitting TRBD1. The J segment lost 7 bases and the V segment lost 7 bases, leaving 3 bases of the junction unmatched. Germline loops: CDR1 SNHLY, CDR2 FYNNEI. The CDR3 runs 12 residues.

The chain couples TRBV2 to TRBJ1-6; 10 nucleotides align to TRBD1. Germline CDR1 SNHLY, CDR2 FYNNEI. The CDR3 contains 18 residues. The V gene end was trimmed by 8 bases and the J gene end by 0 bases; junction bases not matched to a gene: 10. The CDR3 sequence is CASEGQGGSGSYNSPLHF. In nucleotides, the CDR3 is TGTGCCAGCGAAGGACAGGGGGGGAGTGGCTCCTATAATTCACCCCTCCACTTT.